The 14 T cell receptor beta chains given below trace back to one sample, sequenced in a study of shared clonotypes between healthy human individuals. Data came from immunoSEQ multiplex PCR; TCRdb stores just in-frame clones and leaves some out. This table holds around 1.4 million clones, approximately 98.5% found once. The sequencing sample was made of naive CD4+ T cells sorted from blood. Sample subset: CD45RA+ positively selected. The receptors stem from a man aged 30-40 years in good health.

The chain joins TRBV9 to TRBJ1-4, with D tentatively TRBD1 (5 bases). V gave up 0 bases and J gave up 4 bases, with 16 bases separating them. The V gene's germline CDR1 is SGDLS and CDR2 YYNGEE. This CDR3 has 17 residues. The CDR3 sequence: CASSVDGRTQVNEKLFF. As DNA, the CDR3 is TGTGCCAGCAGCGTAGACGGCAGGACACAGGTTAATGAAAAACTGTTTTTT. The complete variable domain, with remaining parts taken from reference TRBV9 and TRBJ1-4, reads DSGVTQTPKHLITATGQRVTLRCSPRSGDLSVYWYQQSLDQGLQFLIQYYNGEERAKGNILERFSAQQFPDLHSELNLSSLELGDSALYFCASSVDGRTQVNEKLFFGSGTQLSVL.

The genes are TRBV27 and TRBJ2-3; TRBD2 agrees at 7 bases. The CDR3 sequence is 16 residues long. In germline, CDR1 is MNHEY, CDR2 SMNVEV (reference sequence). Germline trimming cut 3 bases from V and 1 base from J; bases unmatched to any gene: 7. DNA of the CDR3: TGTGCCAGCAGTTTTATTGCTACTAGCGGCACAGATACGCAGTATTTT. Its translation is CASSFIATSGTDTQYF.

Only one count was recorded for this clone. The chain carries TRBV27 and TRBJ2-1, with no clear D. CDR3 length: 13 residues. Trimming shortened V by 5 bases and J by 5 bases, and 10 bases separated the two germline ends. In germline, CDR1 is MNHEY, CDR2 SMNVEV (reference sequence). CDR3 bases: TGTGCCAGCAGTCCAAGCCCCCACAATGAGCAGTTCTTC. It is translated as CASSPSPHNEQFF.

The chain carries TRBV4-3 and TRBJ2-3, with 7 bases lining up with TRBD2. V was pared by 1 base and J by 2 bases, with 15 bases of the junction left unmatched. Germline V lookup: CDR1 LGHNA, CDR2 YSLEER. The CDR3 has 19 residues. CDR3 nucleotides: TGCGCCAGCAGCCAAGCCCCACCAGCGGGGAGCGCTAACACAGATACGCAGTATTTT. Amino acid sequence: CASSQAPPAGSANTDTQYF.

This clone was found a few times. The chain couples TRBV5-1 to TRBJ2-1; the D call may be TRBD1 or TRBD2 (6 bases each). Germline CDR1 SGHRS, CDR2 YFSETQ. The CDR3 sequence is 15 residues long. V lost 0 bases, J lost 9 bases, and 16 bases lay in between. The CDR3 DNA sequence: TGCGCCAGCAGCTTGGAGGGGGGCCGCCTGGGTGAGCAGTTCTTC. Its translation is CASSLEGGRLGEQFF.

The gene calls are TRBV7-3 and TRBJ2-1; D perhaps matches TRBD1 (6 bases). The CDR3 is 13 residues long. V was clipped by 4 bases and J by 7 bases, with 11 bases between them. Per germline, CDR1 SGHTA and CDR2 FQGTGA. The CDR3 DNA follows: TGTGCCAGCAGCTCACAACAGGGTAATGAGCAGTTCTTC. It translates to CASSSQQGNEQFF.

Note on this clone: At the DNA level, this CDR3 is encoded by other sequences in the same sample as well. In DNA, the CDR3 is TGCAGTGCCTCAGTCGACAATGAGCAGTTCTTC. This codes for CSASVDNEQFF. The genes are TRBV20-1 and TRBJ2-1; D uncertain. CDR1 is DFQATT and CDR2 is SNEGSKA in the germline V gene (reference sequence). The CDR3 is 11 residues long. V lost 6 bases and J lost 5, with 8 bases in between.

This rearrangement joins TRBV12-5 to TRBJ2-3; 8 bases are shared with TRBD2. CDR1 LGHNT and CDR2 FRNRAP come from the germline V gene. The J segment lost 8 bases and the V segment lost 6 bases, leaving 13 bases of the junction unmatched. This CDR3 region has 15 residues. The CDR3 protein is CASGTTSGVVGTQYF. The CDR3 nucleotides read TGTGCTAGTGGAACCACTAGCGGAGTGGTTGGTACGCAGTATTTT.

This chain joins TRBV5-1 and TRBJ1-2; TRBD1 is a possible D gene (5 bases). The CDR3 loop spans 13 amino acids. The germline V gene has CDR1 SGHRS and CDR2 YFSETQ. Trimming cost V 7 bases and J 4 bases, with 14 bases left between them. CDR3 sequence reads: CASDSGTTYGYTF. DNA for the CDR3: TGCGCCAGCGATTCTGGGACCACCTATGGCTACACCTTC.

V gene TRBV5-1 combines with J gene TRBJ2-3, with 7 bases fitting TRBD2. CDR1 is SGHRS and CDR2 is YFSETQ in the germline V gene. The CDR3 is 15 amino acids. With 4 bases clipped from V and 0 bases from J, the junction kept 5 bases outside the gene matches. The CDR3 protein is CASSPLAGSTDTQYF. The CDR3 coding sequence is TGCGCCAGCAGCCCCTTAGCGGGTAGCACAGATACGCAGTATTTT.

The chain couples TRBV7-2 to TRBJ2-1, with D perhaps matching TRBD2 (6 bases). Germline V gene lookup returns CDR1 SGHTA and CDR2 FQGNSA. Trimming pared 1 base from V and 7 bases from J, leaving 11 bases between. The CDR3 is made up of 14 amino acids. CDR3 sequence reads: CASSLGNRGNEQFF. The CDR3, as DNA: TGTGCCAGCAGCTTAGGGAACCGGGGGAATGAGCAGTTCTTC.

The J gene is TRBJ2-1, the V gene TRBV5-8; 8 nucleotides align to TRBD1. Germline-derived CDR1 and CDR2 are SGHTS and YDEGEE. The CDR3 runs 16 residues. Trimming at V came to 0 bases and at J to 7 bases, leaving 9 bases not matched to a gene. CDR3 residues: CASSLGGTGRANEQFF. The CDR3 nucleotides are TGTGCCAGCAGCTTGGGAGGGACAGGTAGGGCTAATGAGCAGTTCTTC. Variable domain in full (rest from reference TRBV5-8 and TRBJ2-1): EAGVTQSPTHLIKTRGQQATLRCSPISGHTSVYWYQQALGLGLQFLLWYDEGEERNRGNFPPRFSGRQFPNYSSELNVNALELEDSALYLCASSLGGTGRANEQFFGPGTRLTVL.

The chain uses TRBV4-2 and TRBJ1-5; D might be TRBD1 (5 bases). The V gene's germline CDR1 is LGHNA and CDR2 YNFKEQ. Trimming took off 0 bases at V and 6 bases at J, with 12 bases between the two ends. The CDR3 spans 15 residues. DNA of the CDR3: TGTGCCAGCAGCCAAGATGGGCAGGGTGGTCAGCCCCAGCATTTT. Translation gives CASSQDGQGGQPQHF.

The V gene is TRBV6-5, the J gene TRBJ2-1; D is unresolved. Germline V CDR1 and CDR2: MNHEY, SVGAGI. V was shortened by 1 base and J by 7 bases, with 11 bases between the two germline ends. The CDR3 totals 14 residues. As DNA, the CDR3 is TGTGCCAGCAGTTACTTCGGAAAGATGAATGAGCAGTTCTTC. It encodes CASSYFGKMNEQFF.